These 17 T cell receptor beta chains were sequenced from one sample in a study of response to subunit inactivated influenza vaccine. TCRdb independently ran MiXCR on the RT-PCR reads; one entry per CDR3 protein. The sample comprises some 850,000 distinct CDR3 sequences, approximately 17% of which are singletons, and under 13% rests with the top ten. Sequencing was performed on PBMCs from blood, taken more than 4 days after vaccination. The source is a man aged 45-65 years who received an inactivated influenza vaccine.

This clonotype was observed a few times. This rearrangement joins TRBV28 to TRBJ2-4; D unclear. This CDR3 comprises 16 residues. The germline CDR1 and CDR2 sequences are MDHEN and SYDVKM. V was clipped by 3 bases and J by 0 bases, with 12 bases between them. The CDR3 nucleotides read TGTGCCAGCAGTTTCGCAGGCTCCAGAGCCAAAAACATTCAGTACTTC. This encodes CASSFAGSRAKNIQYF.

This clonotype was seen a handful of times. The rearrangement uses TRBV6-1 and TRBJ1-6; 9 nucleotides agree with TRBD1. Unmatched junction bases numbered 11, after V lost 10 bases and J lost 10 bases. Germline CDR1 reads MNHNS; CDR2 reads SASEGT. The length of the CDR3 is 14 residues. CDR3 coding DNA: TGTGCCACCCAGGCGGGACAGGGATCCTCACCCCTCCACTTT. Translating it yields CATQAGQGSSPLHF.

This clonotype was observed a handful of times. The rearrangement uses TRBV15 and TRBJ2-1; 7 bases fit TRBD1. Germline lookup yields CDR1 LNHNV and CDR2 YYDKDF (reference sequence). The CDR3 runs to 14 residues. Trimming removed 3 bases from V and 5 bases from J; junction bases left unmatched: 4. The chain's CDR3 is CATSSRQGNNEQFF. The CDR3, as DNA: TGTGCCACCAGCAGTCGACAGGGAAACAATGAGCAGTTCTTC.

This clonotype was observed a handful of times. In DNA form, the CDR3 reads TGTGCCAGCTCACGACTAGCGGTTCAAGAGACCCAGTACTTC. Protein sequence: CASSRLAVQETQYF. The rearrangement joins TRBV18 to TRBJ2-5; 9 bases agree with TRBD2. The ends lost 4 bases at V and 2 bases at J; junction bases unmatched: 2. Germline V gene sequence: CDR1 KGHSH, CDR2 LQKENI. The CDR3 length is 14 residues.

The V gene is TRBV20-1, the J gene TRBJ1-2, with TRBD1 matching over 9 bases. The germline CDR1 and CDR2 sequences are DFQATT and SNEGSKA (reference sequence). This CDR3 spans 14 amino acids. Trimming cost V 2 bases and J 8 bases; bases outside gene matches: 9. The CDR3 is CSARRDRETRGYTF. In nucleotides, the CDR3 is TGCAGTGCTAGAAGGGACAGGGAAACACGGGGCTACACCTTC.

The table lists this clonotype with a few counts. This rearrangement joins TRBV7-2 to TRBJ2-1, with unresolved D. Germline values: CDR1 SGHTA, CDR2 FQGNSA. The CDR3 contains 12 residues. V lost 1 base and J lost 12, with 10 bases in between. The CDR3 coding sequence is TGTGCCAGCAGCTTAGAAGGGTATCGGCAGTTCTTC. Encoded protein: CASSLEGYRQFF.

This clonotype has more than one count but fewer than ten. One end of the junction is discordant with germline, which a read error may explain. V is TRBV29-1 and J is TRBJ2-2; 7 bases line up with TRBD1. The CDR3 loop spans 15 amino acids. The germline V gene encodes CDR1 SQVTM and CDR2 ANQGSEA. DNA for the CDR3: TGCAGCGTTGAAGATTTACAGGGGAAAACCGGGGAGCTTTTTTTT. It is translated as CSVEDLQGKTGELFF.

The chain combines TRBV15 with TRBJ2-3; tentatively, D is TRBD2 (5 bases). The V gene's germline CDR1 is LNHNV and CDR2 YYDKDF (reference sequence). V was pared by 0 bases and J by 2 bases, with 12 bases between. The CDR3 is 16 amino acids. CDR3 sequence (DNA): TGTGCCACCAGCAGAGAGGCGGGCGGCCTCACAGATACGCAGTATTTT. The encoded protein is CATSREAGGLTDTQYF.

As concerns this clonotype: At one end, the junction sequence differs from germline, possibly due to a read error. J is TRBJ2-2 and V is TRBV4-3; possibly TRBD2 for D (6 bases). CDR1 and CDR2 (germline): LGHNA, YSLEER. The CDR3 runs 15 residues. The CDR3, as DNA: TGCGCCGGCAGCCAAGCCGGGACTTGGACCGGGGAGCTGTTTTTT. Translating it yields CAGSQAGTWTGELFF.

This clonotype has just a few counts. The V gene is TRBV20-1, the J gene TRBJ1-4, with D unresolved. The CDR3 is made up of 13 amino acids. V was trimmed by 1 base and J by 7 bases, leaving 10 bases between them. CDR1 is DFQATT and CDR2 is SNEGSKA in the germline V gene (reference sequence). The CDR3 spells CSARAKGPEKLFF. Here the CDR3 DNA reads TGCAGTGCTAGAGCCAAAGGGCCTGAAAAACTGTTTTTT.

This clonotype has a handful of counts. The chain couples TRBV20-1 to TRBJ2-2; the D is unclear. The germline gives CDR1 DFQATT, CDR2 SNEGSKA (reference sequence). This CDR3 contains 16 residues. V was cut by 0 bases and J by 0 bases, with 11 bases left in between. The CDR3 DNA sequence: TGCAGTGCTAGAGAAGAGAGACGATCGAACACCGGGGAGCTGTTTTTT. Protein sequence: CSAREERRSNTGELFF.

In this sample, this clonotype turned up once. CDR3 region: CASSLNDPGQGWLAGAYEQYF. The CDR3 DNA follows: TGTGCCAGCAGCCTCAACGATCCGGGACAGGGTTGGCTAGCGGGAGCCTACGAGCAGTACTTC. The gene calls are TRBV4-2 and TRBJ2-7; weak D call: TRBD2 (10 bases). V was trimmed by 4 bases and J by 2 bases, leaving 33 bases between them. Per the germline V gene, CDR1 is LGHNA and CDR2 is YNFKEQ. This CDR3 is 21 amino acids long.

V usage is TRBV29-1 and J usage is TRBJ2-1; 7 nucleotides match TRBD2. CDR1 and CDR2 from the germline V gene are SQVTM and ANQGSEA. CDR3 length: 15 residues. Trimming cost V 6 bases and J 3 bases; bases outside gene matches: 11. CDR3 nucleotide sequence: TGCAGCGTAGTTTGGCGGGAGCGGGACTACAATGAGCAGTTCTTC. Its translation is CSVVWRERDYNEQFF.

The rearrangement joins TRBV27 to TRBJ1-1; 8 nucleotides align to TRBD1. Germline trimming cut 2 bases from V and 6 bases from J; bases unmatched to any gene: 8. The CDR3 extends over 15 amino acids. From germline, CDR1 is MNHEY and CDR2 SMNVEV (reference sequence). The CDR3 loop reads CASSLNTGGRAEAFF. CDR3 DNA: TGTGCCAGCAGTTTAAATACAGGGGGACGCGCTGAAGCTTTCTTT.

The V and J genes are TRBV5-1 and TRBJ2-5; 7 nucleotides agree with TRBD2. Germline-derived CDR1 and CDR2 are SGHRS and YFSETQ. V gave up 2 bases and J gave up 1 base; unmatched junction bases: 8. This CDR3 is 16 amino acids long. CDR3 sequence (DNA): TGCGCCAGCAGCTTATCGGGGGGTAATTTCCAAGAGACCCAGTACTTC. The encoded protein is CASSLSGGNFQETQYF.

CDR3: CASSRQENTGELFF. The CDR3 region has the DNA TGTGCCAGCAGTCGACAGGAGAACACCGGGGAGCTGTTTTTT. The chain has TRBV12-3 or TRBV12-4 and TRBJ2-2; perhaps TRBD1 as D (6 bases). The CDR3 covers 14 residues. V was cut by 5 bases and J by 1 base, with 8 bases left in between.

The CDR3 region has the DNA TGTGCCAGCAGCCCCGGCAGACTCTCCTACGAGCAGTACTTC. Protein: CASSPGRLSYEQYF. This chain joins TRBV7-8 and TRBJ2-7; D unresolved. The V and J ends lost 5 bases and 0 bases respectively, with 11 bases between them. Germline-derived CDR1 and CDR2 are SGHVS and FQNEAQ. The CDR3 has 14 amino acids.